This TCR beta chain derives from a study of blood T cell repertoires in COVID-19. Germline V CDR1 and CDR2: SEHNR, FQNEAQ (reference sequence). This CDR3 has 19 amino acids. The V gene lost 6 bases and the J gene lost 1 base, with 27 bases spanning the gap. The assay was immunoSEQ multiplex PCR, and TCRdb's table has in-frame clones only and misses some. Found here are nearly 350,000 clones, around four fifths of them singletons; the top ten hold 3%. V is TRBV7-9 and J is TRBJ1-1, with D perhaps TRBD1 (5 bases). This receptor was taken from a man younger than 45 with active or convalescent COVID-19. Sequencing was performed on peripheral blood. CDR3 coding DNA: TGTGCCAGCAGGCCCCCCACGACGGGGGTTGGGGGTCAGAACACTGAAGCTTTCTTT. Its translation is CASRPPTTGVGGQNTEAFF.